These 20 T cell receptor beta chains came from one sample sequenced in a study of blood T cells in healthy people across ages. A second about 6 to 12 cycle PCR used barcoded and J-beta primers. MiXCR was run by TCRdb on the 5' RACE reads, yielding one entry per CDR3 protein. This sample carries 1.6 million or so distinct CDR3 sequences, around 35% of them seen once, and the ten largest clones take around 10%. The sample comprised blood. The receptor set was obtained from a woman in her twenties or thirties in good health.

Details on this clonotype: A junction end diverges from the germline sequence, so it may reflect a read error. V gene TRBV9 combines with J gene TRBJ2-4; a weak D match, TRBD1 (6 bases). Judging by the DNA end, TRBJ2-7 fits better; the J call may be wrong. The CDR3 is 14 residues long. Germline loops: CDR1 SGDLS, CDR2 YYNGEE. CDR3 sequence: CANSADSHTGEQYF. DNA for the CDR3: TGTGCCAACAGCGCGGACAGTCACACTGGCGAGCAGTACTTC.

The V gene is TRBV28, the J gene TRBJ2-7, with 11 positions matching TRBD1. Losses at the gene ends were 7 bases for V and 7 bases for J; bases not matched to a gene: 6. Germline V CDR1 and CDR2: MDHEN, SYDVKM. This CDR3 has 13 amino acids. CDR3 nucleotides: TGTGCCAGCAACGGACAGGGGGCTAGAGAGCAGTACTTC. As protein: CASNGQGAREQYF. The full variable domain, completed using reference TRBV28 and TRBJ2-7, is DVKVTQSSRYLVKRTGEKVFLECVQDMDHENMFWYRQDPGLGLRLIYFSYDVKMKEKGDIPEGYSVSREKKERFSLILESASTNQTSMYLCASNGQGAREQYFGPGTRLTVT.

The J gene is TRBJ2-7, the V gene TRBV7-9, with D perhaps assigned TRBD1 or TRBD2 (5 bases each). Germline-derived CDR1 and CDR2 are SEHNR and FQNEAQ (reference sequence). The V gene lost 5 bases and the J gene lost 4 bases, with 18 bases spanning the gap. The CDR3 has 15 amino acids. CDR3 protein: CASSIMGPEEYEQYF. The CDR3 DNA follows: TGTGCCAGCAGCATCATGGGACCAGAGGAGTACGAGCAGTACTTC.

This clonotype was counted only a few times. J is TRBJ2-3 and V is TRBV9, with 8 bases matching TRBD2. CDR1 and CDR2 (germline): SGDLS, YYNGEE. V dropped 3 bases and J dropped 0; count of bases not matched to a gene: 6. The CDR3 sequence is 16 residues long. This CDR3 is CASSARGGISTDTQYF. The CDR3 DNA reads TGTGCCAGCAGCGCCCGGGGGGGCATTAGCACAGATACGCAGTATTTT.

The chain couples TRBV10-3 to TRBJ2-5; 9 bases are a match to TRBD2. Germline-derived CDR1 and CDR2 are ENHRY and SYGVKD. This CDR3 has 16 amino acids. The V and J ends lost 3 bases and 5 bases, in that order; junction bases with no gene match: 10. The CDR3 region has the DNA TGTGCCATCAGTGATTCCTTGGCGGGAGGGCAGGAGACCCAGTACTTC. Encoded protein: CAISDSLAGGQETQYF.

This sequence joins TRBV11-2 and TRBJ2-1; 8 nucleotides match TRBD1. CDR1 is SGHAT and CDR2 is FQNNGV in the germline V gene. J was trimmed by 8 bases and V by 5 bases; bases with no gene match: 14. The CDR3 consists of 16 residues. Here the CDR3 DNA reads TGTGCCAGCAGCGGTCTCTGGGGACAGGTTAATCATGAGCAGTTCTTC. Translating it yields CASSGLWGQVNHEQFF. The full variable domain, its missing parts supplied by reference TRBV11-2 and TRBJ2-1, is EAGVAQSPRYKIIEKRQSVAFWCNPISGHATLYWYQQILGQGPKLLIQFQNNGVVDDSQLPKDRFSAERLKGVDSTLKIQPAKLEDSAVYLCASSGLWGQVNHEQFFGPGTRLTVL.

The chain joins TRBV3-1 to TRBJ2-1, with 10 bases identical to TRBD2. This CDR3 is 15 amino acids long. Trimming cost V 4 bases and J 6 bases; bases outside gene matches: 6. Germline V gives CDR1 LGHDT, CDR2 YNNKEL (reference sequence). The CDR3 loop reads CASSRASGRTNEQFF. DNA for the CDR3: TGTGCCAGCAGCCGCGCTAGCGGGAGAACCAATGAGCAGTTCTTC.

In this sample, this clonotype turned up a few times. The chain couples TRBV7-2 to TRBJ1-1; D unclear. V gave up 2 bases and J gave up 2 bases, with 9 bases separating them. The CDR3 spans 14 residues. From germline, CDR1 is SGHTA and CDR2 FQGNSA. The CDR3 sequence is CASSLYKGNTEAFF. Written as DNA, the CDR3 is TGTGCCAGCAGCTTATACAAGGGTAACACTGAAGCTTTCTTT.

The chain carries TRBV30 and TRBJ2-3; D is perhaps TRBD2 (5 bases). The CDR3 is made up of 11 amino acids. Per germline, CDR1 GTSNPN and CDR2 SVGIG (reference sequence). Trimming shortened V by 2 bases and J by 9 bases, and 9 bases separated the two germline ends. The CDR3 sequence is CAWSSSPTQYF. For the CDR3, the DNA is TGTGCCTGGAGTTCTAGCCCGACGCAGTATTTT.

This clonotype has only a few counts. The chain employs TRBV12-3 or TRBV12-4 and TRBJ2-4; D is unclear. Deletions cut 1 base from V and 13 bases from J, with 11 bases between. This CDR3 region has 12 residues. CDR3 DNA: TGTGCCAGCAGTTTAGGATTGCGTCGGCAGTACTTC. Encoded protein: CASSLGLRRQYF.

Note on this clonotype: Mismatch with germline at one junction end may stem from a read error. V is TRBV28 and J is TRBJ2-5; TRBD2 matches at 11 bases. CDR3 length: 17 residues. The V gene's germline CDR1 is MDHEN and CDR2 SYDVKM. This chain's CDR3 is CVSSLATSGDYQETQYF. CDR3 nucleotides: TGTGTCAGCAGTTTAGCGACTAGCGGGGACTACCAAGAGACCCAGTACTTC.

This clonotype was detected many times. The chain employs TRBV29-1 and TRBJ2-7, with 7 bases identical to TRBD1. Trimming removed 6 bases from V and 3 bases from J; junction bases left unmatched: 14. This CDR3 comprises 15 residues. Germline V lookup: CDR1 SQVTM, CDR2 ANQGSEA. The CDR3 region is CSVSGTADLGYEQYF. CDR3 bases: TGCAGCGTGTCCGGGACAGCCGACCTTGGCTACGAGCAGTACTTC.

Of note for this clonotype: This may be a read error, as it is one base from a much larger clone. This chain links TRBV4-1 with TRBJ2-5; possibly TRBD2 for D (5 bases). The V end was cut by 5 bases, the J end by 5 bases, with 18 bases between. The CDR3 loop spans 15 amino acids. In germline, CDR1 is MGHRA, CDR2 YSYEKL. The DNA for the CDR3 is TGCGCCAGCAGCGCCCGCGGGCGCTACGAGGAGACCCAGTACTTC. Translated: CASSARGRYEETQYF.

This clonotype showed up just a few times. This chain connects TRBV15 to TRBJ1-5, with TRBD1 matching over 7 bases. This CDR3 is built from 14 residues. The J segment lost 3 bases and the V segment lost 8 bases, leaving 7 bases of the junction unmatched. Per the germline V gene, CDR1 is LNHNV and CDR2 is YYDKDF (reference sequence). The CDR3 loop reads CATANRGNNQPQHF. Written as DNA, the CDR3 is TGTGCCACCGCTAACAGGGGTAACAATCAGCCCCAGCATTTT.

This chain links TRBV20-1 with TRBJ1-2; D not certain. Germline CDR1 reads DFQATT; CDR2 reads SNEGSKA (reference sequence). V lost 4 bases and J 7 bases, leaving 10 bases between the germline ends. The CDR3 runs to 11 residues. CDR3: CSAKGNIGYTF. The CDR3 coding sequence is TGCAGTGCTAAGGGAAATATTGGCTACACCTTC.

The chain employs TRBV10-3 and TRBJ2-5; possibly TRBD2 for D (6 bases). The last part of the DNA fits TRBJ2-7 better; the J call may be wrong. CDR3 size: 14 residues. Germline V CDR1 and CDR2: ENHRY, SYGVKD. CDR3 DNA: TGTGCCATCAGTGGGCGGGGAGCGTCTCGCGAGCAGTACTTC. Translation gives CAISGRGASREQYF.

This clonotype was picked up many times. V is TRBV4-2 and J is TRBJ2-7, with a possible D match to TRBD2 (6 bases). CDR1 is LGHNA and CDR2 is YNFKEQ in the germline V gene. V was cut by 3 bases and J by 2 bases, with 11 bases left in between. CDR3 length: 14 residues. CDR3 coding DNA: TGTGCCAGCAGCCAGGGTAGCGGTGCCTACGAGCAGTACTTC. This translates into CASSQGSGAYEQYF.

For this clonotype: Germline and junction disagree at one end, which may indicate a read error. J is TRBJ2-6 and V is TRBV7-9; D is perhaps TRBD1 (5 bases). Germline CDR1 and CDR2: SEHNR and FQNEAQ (reference sequence). CDR3 length equals 16 residues. The CDR3 loop reads CASSGDPGLGANVPTF. The DNA of the CDR3 is TGTGCCAGCAGCGGAGACCCAGGGCTTGGGGCCAACGTCCCGACTTTC.

The chain joins TRBV3-1 to TRBJ2-7; 11 nucleotides match TRBD2. CDR1 is LGHDT and CDR2 is YNNKEL in the germline V gene (reference sequence). The CDR3 contains 16 residues. The V segment lost 4 bases and the J segment 2 bases; nucleotides outside the gene matches: 7. The CDR3 sequence: CASSLRLAGTPYEQYF. CDR3 DNA: TGTGCCAGCAGCCTTAGACTAGCGGGGACCCCCTACGAGCAGTACTTC.

Worth noting for this clonotype: This may stem from a read error, because a much larger clone lies one nucleotide away. The chain is built from TRBV29-1 and TRBJ2-5; no definite D call. Germline CDR1 is SQVTM and CDR2 is ANQGSEA. This CDR3 comprises 12 residues. Trimming left V 7 bases short and J 1 base short, with 10 bases between. The CDR3: CSGDGPQETQYF. The CDR3 nucleotides read TGCAGCGGTGACGGGCCCCAAGAGACCCAGTACTTC. Variable domain in full (rest from reference TRBV29-1 and TRBJ2-5): SAVISQKPSRDICQRGTSLTIQCQVDSQVTMMFWYRQQPGQSLTLIATANQGSEATYESGFVIDKFPISRPNLTFSTLTVSNMSPEDSSIYLCSGDGPQETQYFGPGTRLLVL.